One sample yielded the 10 T cell receptor beta chains listed below, sequenced in a study of T cell responses to AZD1222 COVID-19 vaccine. This table comes from immunoSEQ multiplex PCR, and its TCRdb copy is limited to in-frame clones, with some not included. The table has 90,000 to 120,000 clones, approximately 89% seen once. Sequencing was performed on peripheral blood, taken on day 0 of AZD1222 vaccination. These receptors were collected from an adult in good health.

The chain uses TRBV5-1 and TRBJ1-2; no clear D gene. Germline-derived CDR1 and CDR2 are SGHRS and YFSETQ. The CDR3 is 14 residues long. V dropped 4 bases and J dropped 0 bases, with 10 bases sitting between them. The CDR3: CASSPQGANYGYTF. The DNA for the CDR3 is TGCGCCAGCAGCCCCCAAGGAGCTAACTATGGCTACACCTTC.

The chain combines TRBV7-2 with TRBJ1-4, with a tentative D call TRBD1 (5 bases). V lost 2 bases, J lost 5 bases, and 12 bases lay in between. The CDR3 spans 15 residues. The germline gives CDR1 SGHTA, CDR2 FQGNSA. CDR3 loop: CASSLLTGENEKLFF. The DNA of the CDR3 is TGTGCCAGCAGCTTACTTACGGGGGAGAATGAAAAACTGTTTTTT.

The V call is TRBV19, the J call TRBJ1-6; no clear D gene. The ends were cut back, 5 bases at V and 0 bases at J, with 8 bases in the middle. The CDR3 contains 15 residues. Germline V gene data show CDR1 as LNHDA and CDR2 as SQIVND (reference sequence). This chain's CDR3 is CASSPLGSYNSPLHF. As DNA, the CDR3 is TGTGCCAGTAGTCCACTCGGCTCCTATAATTCACCCCTCCACTTT.

The rearrangement joins TRBV19 to TRBJ1-1; 11 bases fit TRBD1. CDR3 length equals 16 residues. In germline, CDR1 is LNHDA, CDR2 SQIVND (reference sequence). After removal of 3 bases from V and 6 bases from J, the junction contained 9 bases not matched to a gene. CDR3 bases: TGTGCCAGTAGTATCACCCCGGGACAGGGGGTCGCTGAAGCTTTCTTT. This gives the protein CASSITPGQGVAEAFF.

This sequence joins TRBV6-5 and TRBJ1-2; 9 nucleotides match TRBD1. Germline CDR1 and CDR2: MNHEY and SVGAGI. This CDR3 region has 13 residues. The V segment lost 4 bases and the J segment 6 bases; nucleotides outside the gene matches: 3. In nucleotides, the CDR3 is TGTGCCAGCAGTTCGGGACAGGGTAATGGCTACACCTTC. It encodes CASSSGQGNGYTF.

The chain combines TRBV19 with TRBJ1-2; D may be TRBD1 (6 bases). The ends were cut back, 9 bases at V and 4 bases at J, with 21 bases in the middle. The germline gives CDR1 LNHDA, CDR2 SQIVND (reference sequence). The CDR3 covers 15 residues. This CDR3 reads CASRPPTGRTYGYTF. CDR3 nucleotide sequence: TGTGCCAGCAGACCCCCAACAGGGAGAACCTATGGCTACACCTTC. The full variable domain, rest sourced from reference TRBV19 and TRBJ1-2, is DGGITQSPKYLFRKEGQNVTLSCEQNLNHDAMYWYRQDPGQGLRLIYYSQIVNDFQKGDIAEGYSVSREKKESFPLTVTSAQKNPTAFYLCASRPPTGRTYGYTFGSGTRLTVV.

The chain is built from TRBV10-3 and TRBJ1-5; possible D gene TRBD1, 6 bases. CDR1 and CDR2 (germline): ENHRY, SYGVKD. This CDR3 spans 13 amino acids. V dropped 6 bases and J dropped 6 bases, with 12 bases sitting between them. For the CDR3, the DNA is TGTGCCATCAGAACAGGGATCGGTCAGCCCCAGCATTTT. Translation gives CAIRTGIGQPQHF.

The chain joins TRBV5-1 to TRBJ2-2; 7 nucleotides line up with TRBD2. Germline V gene lookup returns CDR1 SGHRS and CDR2 YFSETQ. This CDR3 region has 16 residues. V shed 0 bases and J 3 bases; nucleotides not matched to a gene: 5. CDR3 in amino acids: CASSLAGLADTGELFF. The CDR3 bases are TGCGCCAGCAGCTTGGCGGGGCTAGCGGACACCGGGGAGCTGTTTTTT. The full variable domain, with the rest looked up from reference TRBV5-1 and TRBJ2-2, is KAGVTQTPRYLIKTRGQQVTLSCSPISGHRSVSWYQQTPGQGLQFLFEYFSETQRNKGNFPGRFSGRQFSNSRSEMNVSTLELGDSALYLCASSLAGLADTGELFFGEGSRLTVL.

This rearrangement joins TRBV10-1 to TRBJ2-5; no reliable D call. V lost 0 bases and J 5 bases, leaving 4 bases between the germline ends. Germline CDR1 WNHNN, CDR2 SYGVQD (reference sequence). The CDR3 is 12 amino acids. This chain's CDR3 is CASSESSETQYF. The CDR3 DNA follows: TGCGCCAGCAGTGAGTCGAGTGAGACCCAGTACTTC.

The chain links TRBV7-7 to TRBJ2-7; 13 bases fit TRBD2. Germline V gene data show CDR1 as SSHAT and CDR2 as FNYEAQ (reference sequence). This CDR3 has 17 amino acids. V gave up 5 bases and J gave up 2 bases; unmatched junction bases: 9. In DNA, the CDR3 is TGTGCCAGCAGCAAAGGGGCCGGGACTAGCGGGACCTACGAGCAGTACTTC. Protein: CASSKGAGTSGTYEQYF.